The 11 T cell receptor beta chains listed next were all sequenced from one sample in a study of regulatory T cells in long-lasting Graves disease. Arm-PCR of CDR3 regions and iRepertoire HTBI primers were used to build TCR beta libraries. MiXCR, run by TCRdb on the multiplex PCR reads, gives a single entry per CDR3 protein. Of roughly 220,000 distinct CDR3 sequences in the sample, about 17% were seen once. The time point denotes: newly diagnosed GD, antithyroid drugs for less than 3 months. The authors made the TCR library using RNA they extracted from PBMCs. The source material was peripheral blood mononuclear cells (PBMCs), sampled at new diagnosis, from a patient treated with antithyroid drugs. All receptors derive from a female donor with Graves disease.

This clonotype was observed a few times. A much larger clone lies a single base off, so this may be a read error. The rearrangement joins TRBV2 to TRBJ2-5, with no clear D. The length of the CDR3 is 12 residues. Germline V lookup: CDR1 SNHLY, CDR2 FYNNEI. For the CDR3, the DNA is TGTGCCAGCATTCTAGTAGGAGAGACCCAGTGCTTC. Its translation: CASILVGETQCF.

This clonotype was counted ten times or more. The gene calls are TRBV7-2 and TRBJ2-7; TRBD2 agrees at 7 bases. The CDR3 has 16 amino acids. CDR1 and CDR2 from the germline V gene are SGHTA and FQGNSA. V trimming: 1 base; J trimming: 0 bases; junction bases outside the gene matches: 6. In DNA form, the CDR3 reads TGTGCCAGCAGCTTAGGTGGAGCGGGGTACTCCTACGAGCAGTACTTC. It specifies CASSLGGAGYSYEQYF. Drawing the rest from reference TRBV7-2 and TRBJ2-7, the complete variable domain is GAGVSQSPSNKVTEKGKDVELRCDPISGHTALYWYRQSLGQGLEFLIYFQGNSAPDKSGLPSDRFSAERTGGSVSTLTIQRTQQEDSAVYLCASSLGGAGYSYEQYFGPGTRLTVT.

In this sample, this clonotype turned up many times. This sequence joins TRBV3-1 and TRBJ2-5, with D possibly being TRBD2 (6 bases). V was clipped by 4 bases and J by 4 bases, with 10 bases between them. The CDR3 runs 13 residues. From germline, CDR1 is LGHDT and CDR2 YNNKEL (reference sequence). DNA for the CDR3: TGTGCCAGCAGCCGTTGGAGGGGAGAGACCCAGTACTTC. As protein: CASSRWRGETQYF.

This clonotype was seen a few times. The V and J genes are TRBV29-1 and TRBJ1-4, with D unresolved. Per the germline V gene, CDR1 is SQVTM and CDR2 is ANQGSEA. V lost 3 bases, J lost 5 bases, and 7 bases lay in between. The CDR3 has 12 amino acids. The CDR3 loop is CSVEEENEKLFF. The CDR3 DNA reads as TGCAGCGTTGAGGAAGAAAATGAAAAACTGTTTTTT.

Ten or more counts support this clonotype. V gene TRBV12-3 or TRBV12-4 combines with J gene TRBJ1-1, with a possible D match to TRBD1 (5 bases). Trimming took off 2 bases at V and 5 bases at J, with 18 bases between the two ends. The CDR3 length is 16 residues. CDR3 in amino acids: CASSLSVFGGDTEAFF. CDR3 nucleotide sequence: TGTGCCAGCAGTTTATCGGTGTTCGGGGGGGATACTGAAGCTTTCTTT.

This clonotype was counted ten times or more. The chain employs TRBV12-3 or TRBV12-4 and TRBJ1-3, with D unresolved. There are 17 residues in the CDR3. V was cut by 1 base and J by 0 bases, with 13 bases left in between. The CDR3 DNA sequence: TGTGCCAGCAGTTTAGGTGGGCAGCCAAACTCTGGAAACACCATATATTTT. It is translated as CASSLGGQPNSGNTIYF.

This clonotype was observed many times. The chain has TRBV24-1 and TRBJ2-2, with TRBD2 identical over 8 bases. From germline, CDR1 is KGHDR and CDR2 SFDVKD. The trim removed 10 bases at V and 3 bases at J, leaving 9 bases unmatched. The CDR3 extends over 15 amino acids. CDR3 nucleotide sequence: TGTGCCACATCGGGGGGGGCAACGGACACCGGGGAGCTGTTTTTT. Protein: CATSGGATDTGELFF.

The sample holds many counts of this clonotype. The chain joins TRBV27 to TRBJ1-2, with D unresolved. Trimming took 6 bases from V and 6 from J, leaving 11 bases between them. Germline V gene sequence: CDR1 MNHEY, CDR2 SMNVEV (reference sequence). The CDR3 has 12 amino acids. DNA of the CDR3: TGTGCCAGCAGCCGTGGGTGGGATGGCTACACCTTC. Its translation is CASSRGWDGYTF.

The chain joins TRBV9 to TRBJ2-5; 7 positions match TRBD1. V shed 3 bases and J 2 bases; nucleotides not matched to a gene: 4. This CDR3 comprises 14 residues. Germline CDR1 reads SGDLS; CDR2 reads YYNGEE. CDR3 sequence (DNA): TGTGCCAGCAGCGCCGGGACAGATCAAGAGACCCAGTACTTC. The encoded protein is CASSAGTDQETQYF. Filled out from reference TRBV9 and TRBJ2-5, the complete variable domain reads DSGVTQTPKHLITATGQRVTLRCSPRSGDLSVYWYQQSLDQGLQFLIQYYNGEERAKGNILERFSAQQFPDLHSELNLSSLELGDSALYFCASSAGTDQETQYFGPGTRLLVL.

This clonotype has a count of ten or more. Here the CDR3 DNA reads TGTGCCAGCACCTCTGGAACCGGGGAGCTGTTTTTT. Its translation: CASTSGTGELFF. J is TRBJ2-2 and V is TRBV28; D is unresolved. The V gene's germline CDR1 is MDHEN and CDR2 SYDVKM. Trimming took off 7 bases at V and 5 bases at J, with 8 bases between the two ends. The CDR3 is made up of 12 amino acids. Full variable domain (missing parts from reference TRBV28 and TRBJ2-2): DVKVTQSSRYLVKRTGEKVFLECVQDMDHENMFWYRQDPGLGLRLIYFSYDVKMKEKGDIPEGYSVSREKKERFSLILESASTNQTSMYLCASTSGTGELFFGEGSRLTVL.

This clonotype showed up many times. The chain recombines TRBV6-1 with TRBJ2-7; 11 bases line up with TRBD2. The CDR3 is 14 amino acids. Germline CDR1 is MNHNS and CDR2 is SASEGT. The J segment lost 1 base and the V segment lost 6 bases, leaving 2 bases of the junction unmatched. This CDR3 reads CASRRLAGSYEQYF. Here the CDR3 DNA reads TGTGCCAGCAGAAGACTAGCGGGGTCCTACGAGCAGTACTTC.